These T cell receptor beta chains were read from a single sample in a study of radiotherapy plus CTLA-4 blockade in lung cancer. Sequencing used immunoSEQ multiplex PCR; TCRdb keeps in-frame clones, though not all of them. The sample lists fewer than 65,000 clones, around 79% occurring once. This sample comprised peripheral blood, obtained from a patient treated with radiotherapy plus ipilimumab. The receptors come from a human donor with non-small cell lung cancer who had a complete response to radiotherapy plus ipilimumab. Both conserved end residues are part of each CDR3. D genes are given only for firm matches. Size is omitted from some rows. Given values are once, few, many or a class for expanded clones.

>.|TRBJ1-1|once|TRBV6-6|14
TGTGCCAGCAGCCTAACAGAGGGCGACACTGAAGCTTTCTTT
CASSLTEGDTEAFF
>TRBD1|TRBJ2-7|.|TRBV15|15
TGTGCCACCAGCAGAGATCCAGGGGGCCTATACGAGCAGTACTTC
CATSRDPGGLYEQYF
>.|TRBJ2-3|few|TRBV6-5|15
TGTGCCAGCTTCAGCGGCTGGATAAGCACAGATACGCAGTATTTT
CASFSGWISTDTQYF
>.|TRBJ1-1|.|TRBV27|13
TGTGCCAGCAGTTTTATCGGACAGACCGAAGCTTTCTTT
CASSFIGQTEAFF
>TRBD1|TRBJ1-2|.|TRBV2|15
TGTGCCAGCAGTGAGGGGACAGGGGCCCGTTATGGCTACACCTTC
CASSEGTGARYGYTF
>.|TRBJ2-3|.|TRBV4-1|16
TGCGCCAGCAGCCAAGGGTCTACCCCGGGGGCAGATACGCAGTATTTT
CASSQGSTPGADTQYF
>TRBD1|TRBJ2-3|.|TRBV27|17
TGTGCCAGCAGTAACCGACCCCGGGACAGGGATCCAGATACGCAGTATTTT
CASSNRPRDRDPDTQYF
>.|TRBJ1-1|.|TRBV6-6|14
TGTGCCAGCAGTTACGGCGGGTCCCACACTGAAGCTTTCTTT
CASSYGGSHTEAFF
>.|TRBJ1-5|few|TRBV30|13
TGTGCCTGGAACAGGGTAAACAATCAGCCCCAGCATTTT
CAWNRVNNQPQHF
>TRBD1|TRBJ1-4|.|TRBV18|16
TGTGCCAGCTCACAGCCCAGGGGGCCCTTTAATGAAAAACTGTTTTTT
CASSQPRGPFNEKLFF
>.|TRBJ2-5|.|TRBV5-6|15
TGTGCCAGCAGGGGGCCGGGAGCCAATGGGGAGACCCAGTACTTC
CASRGPGANGETQYF
>TRBD1|TRBJ2-7|.|TRBV27|15
TGTGCCAGCAGTTGGGACAGGGACCGTCCGTACGAGCAGTACTTC
CASSWDRDRPYEQYF
>.|TRBJ2-7|.|TRBV5-4|15
TGTGCCAGCAGTTCTCCAGGGGCCCAAGCGTACGAGCAGTACTTC
CASSSPGAQAYEQYF
>.|TRBJ1-3|.|TRBV2|15
TGTGCCAGCCGGGAAACGCAGCTTTCTGGAAACACCATATATTTT
CASRETQLSGNTIYF
>TRBD2|TRBJ2-1|.|TRBV6-5|15
TGTGCCAGCAGCCGCTTAAACCTAGCGGTCAATGAGCAGTTCTTC
CASSRLNLAVNEQFF
>.|TRBJ1-2|.|TRBV14|14
TGTGCCAGCAGCCAATCCGGACTGGGCTATGGCTACACCTTC
CASSQSGLGYGYTF
>TRBD2|TRBJ2-7|few|TRBV4-3|17
TGCGCCAGCAGCCAAGATCGGTCTAGCGGGGGAGCCTACGAGCAGTACTTC
CASSQDRSSGGAYEQYF
>TRBD1|TRBJ2-6|.|TRBV27|19
TGTGCCAGCAGTTTAAACTCGGGACAGGGACCCTCTGGGGCCAACGTCCTGACTTTC
CASSLNSGQGPSGANVLTF
>TRBD1|TRBJ1-5|few|TRBV7-2|14
TGTGCCAGCAGCTTAGGAGGGGGCGCCCAGCCCCAGCATTTT
CASSLGGGAQPQHF
>TRBD1|TRBJ1-3|few|TRBV5-1|14
TGCGCCAGCAGCCAGACAGGGTATGGAAACACCATATATTTT
CASSQTGYGNTIYF
>.|TRBJ1-4|.|TRBV4-1|17
TGCGCCAGCAGCCAACAGTACTACAGGGTAACTAATGAAAAACTGTTTTTT
CASSQQYYRVTNEKLFF
>.|TRBJ2-1|.|TRBV7-2|16
TGTGCCAGCAGCCCCTCGAGAGGGGGGGGCCTGGGAGAGCAGTTCTTC
CASSPSRGGGLGEQFF
>.|TRBJ1-3|.|TRBV2|16
TGTGCCAGCAGTGGGGCCGGGATGATAGCCGGAAACACCATATATTTT
CASSGAGMIAGNTIYF
>TRBD1|TRBJ2-2|.|TRBV11-2|16
TGTGCCAGCAGCCGGACCGGGACAGGGGGCACCGGGGAGCTGTTTTTT
CASSRTGTGGTGELFF
>TRBD1|TRBJ2-2|once|TRBV6-5|15
TGTGCCAGCGCCTCACAGGGGGTGTTAGCCGGGGAGCTGTTTTTT
CASASQGVLAGELFF
>.|TRBJ1-5|.|TRBV6-6|14
TGTGCCAGCAGTTGGAGCGGATACAATCAGCCCCAGCATTTT
CASSWSGYNQPQHF
>.|TRBJ2-1|.|TRBV10-3|13
TGTGCCATCAGGCAGGGTCTCGGCAATGAGCAGTTCTTC
CAIRQGLGNEQFF
>.|TRBJ1-3|once|TRBV2|15
TGCGCCAGCAGCCTGGACAGCTTCTCTGGAAACACCATATATTTT
CASSLDSFSGNTIYF
>.|TRBJ1-5|.|TRBV6-5|13
TGTGCCAGCAGTTACTCGTCTGTTCAGCCCCAGCATTTT
CASSYSSVQPQHF
>TRBD2|TRBJ2-1|.|TRBV19|15
TGTGCCAGTAGTATAGGGGCTAGCGGGAGGAATGAGCAGTTCTTC
CASSIGASGRNEQFF
>.|TRBJ2-7|.|TRBV19|19
TGTGCCAGTACCCCCTCCGCCGGCGGCGGGACTGCGGCAGCCTACGAGCAGTACTTC
CASTPSAGGGTAAAYEQYF
>TRBD1|TRBJ2-2|.|TRBV5-1|16
TGCGCCAGCAGCCTCCAGACAGGGGGCTCCTTCGGGGAGCTGTTTTTT
CASSLQTGGSFGELFF
>.|TRBJ2-7|.|TRBV7-8|12
TGTGCCAGCAGCTTTAGCGGCTACGAGCAGTACTTC
CASSFSGYEQYF
>.|TRBJ2-2|.|TRBV5-1|15
TGCGCCAGCAGCCGAACAGAAAGTTACACCGGGGAGCTGTTTTTT
CASSRTESYTGELFF
>.|TRBJ1-6|.|TRBV6-6|14
TGTGCCAGCAGGCACGACAGGCAAAATTCACCCCTCCACTTT
CASRHDRQNSPLHF
>.|TRBJ2-6|once|TRBV6-4|17
TGTGCCAGCACTAGTAATGCCAGGGAGGCTGGGGCCAACGTCCTGACTTTC
CASTSNAREAGANVLTF
>TRBD1|TRBJ1-4|.|TRBV19|14
TGTGCCAGTCGGTACAGGGGGCGAGAGGAAAAACTGTTTTTT
CASRYRGREEKLFF
>.|TRBJ2-1|.|TRBV5-4|14
TGTGCCAGCAGCCCGCCGTCCTACTACAATGAGCAGTTCTTC
CASSPPSYYNEQFF
>TRBD1|TRBJ1-2|.|TRBV30|14
TGTGCCTGGAGTGTAGACGACAGGGGGGGTGGCTACACCTTC
CAWSVDDRGGGYTF
>TRBD1|TRBJ1-3|.|TRBV19|15
TGTGCCAGTCGGACAGGCGCCGTCTCTGGAAACACCATATATTTT
CASRTGAVSGNTIYF
>.|TRBJ1-1|once|TRBV4-3|13
TGCGCCAGCAGCCAAGCTATGAACACTGAAGCTTTCTTT
CASSQAMNTEAFF
>TRBD1|TRBJ2-5|.|TRBV7-9|14
TGTGCCAGCGACGGACAGGAGAACCAAGAGACCCAGTACTTC
CASDGQENQETQYF
>.|TRBJ2-1|few|TRBV15|14
TGTGCCACCAGCAGGGACAGCCGAGACAATGAGCAGTTCTTC
CATSRDSRDNEQFF
>.|TRBJ2-7|.|TRBV6-1|11
TGTGCCAGCGCTACTACCTACGAGCAGTACTTC
CASATTYEQYF
>.|TRBJ1-6|.|TRBV9|18
TGTGCCAGCAGCGCCTCATCGGCAGGAGGACGGACCCATTCACCCCTCCACTTT
CASSASSAGGRTHSPLHF
>.|TRBJ1-2|.|TRBV19|14
TGTGCCAGTAGTCATCCCGCAGCGAACTATGGCTACACCTTC
CASSHPAANYGYTF
>.|TRBJ1-6|.|TRBV5-4|15
TGTGCCAGCAGCTTGGCTACAGGGCGTCGCTCACCCCTCCACTTT
CASSLATGRRSPLHF
>.|TRBJ2-1|.|TRBV29-1|12
TGCAGCGTTGAGGGAGCCTACAGTGAGCAGTTCTTC
CSVEGAYSEQFF
>.|TRBJ1-5|.|TRBV29-1|14
TGCAGCACATGGACAGAAGATGACAATCAGCCCCAGCATTTT
CSTWTEDDNQPQHF
>TRBD1|TRBJ2-3|.|TRBV29-1|16
TGCAGCGTTGACCCGTTACAGGGGGCGAGCACAGATACGCAGTATTTT
CSVDPLQGASTDTQYF
>TRBD2|TRBJ2-7|.|TRBV7-2|15
TGTGCCAGCACCCCGGGGGGGGCCGGCACCTACGAGCAGTACTTC
CASTPGGAGTYEQYF
>.|TRBJ2-1|.|TRBV4-3|15
TGCGCCAGCAGCCAAGAGAGGCGGGACTACAATGAGCAGTTCTTC
CASSQERRDYNEQFF
>TRBD2|TRBJ2-5|.|TRBV7-8|17
TGTGCCAGCAGCTTAGCTCAGGAGACTAGCGAGCAAGAGACCCAGTACTTC
CASSLAQETSEQETQYF
>TRBD1|TRBJ1-5|.|TRBV10-3|14
TGTGCCATCAGTGGACAGGGGTCAAATCAGCCCCAGCATTTT
CAISGQGSNQPQHF